Each of the 14 T cell receptor beta chains below was sequenced from the same sample in a study of shared clonotypes between healthy human individuals. Clones were read by immunoSEQ multiplex PCR, and TCRdb kept only the in-frame ones, dropping some. This table holds around 2.5 million clones, over 85% found once. The sample consisted of naive CD4+ T cells from PBMCs. Subset reported: CD45RA+ positively selected. All receptors come from a man between 18 and 29 years old in good health. Some clones in this sample may be carry-over from other donors' samples.

The chain couples TRBV7-9 to TRBJ2-1; 9 positions match TRBD2. Trimming removed 6 bases from V and 8 bases from J; junction bases left unmatched: 11. The CDR3 consists of 15 residues. Germline CDR1 is SEHNR and CDR2 is FQNEAQ (reference sequence). Here the CDR3 reads CASRHNSGSFDEQFF. DNA of the CDR3: TGTGCCAGCAGGCATAATAGCGGGAGTTTCGATGAGCAGTTCTTC. The whole variable domain, remainder taken from reference TRBV7-9 and TRBJ2-1, is DTGVSQNPRHKITKRGQNVTFRCDPISEHNRLYWYRQTLGQGPEFLTYFQNEAQLEKSRLLSDRFSAERPKGSFSTLEIQRTEQGDSAMYLCASRHNSGSFDEQFFGPGTRLTVL.

This chain connects TRBV5-1 to TRBJ2-5; TRBD1 might be the D (7 bases). Germline V gives CDR1 SGHRS, CDR2 YFSETQ. The CDR3 is 12 residues long. The V gene lost 7 bases and the J gene lost 4 bases, with 11 bases spanning the gap. The CDR3 sequence is CASRRGPETQYF. CDR3 DNA: TGCGCCAGCCGGAGGGGGCCAGAGACCCAGTACTTC.

The chain joins TRBV9 to TRBJ2-5; tentative D call: TRBD1 (6 bases). Trimming cost V 2 bases and J 5 bases, with 16 bases left between them. Germline CDR1 reads SGDLS; CDR2 reads YYNGEE. This CDR3 is 15 amino acids long. The CDR3, as DNA: TGTGCCAGCAGCGTTCTACAGGGTCCTGGGGAGACCCAGTACTTC. This codes for CASSVLQGPGETQYF.

With respect to this clone: Within the sample, other DNA sequences also encode this same CDR3. The V and J genes are TRBV18 and TRBJ2-1, with 7 positions matching TRBD2. There are 16 residues in the CDR3. Germline values: CDR1 KGHSH, CDR2 LQKENI. V lost 0 bases, J lost 0 bases, and 2 bases stayed unmatched. CDR3 bases: TGTGCCAGCTCACCACCGGGGGGGAGCTCCTACAATGAGCAGTTCTTC. Translation gives CASSPPGGSSYNEQFF.

This chain links TRBV7-9 with TRBJ1-1, with D possibly matching TRBD1 (5 bases). The CDR3 extends over 15 amino acids. V shed 5 bases and J shed 6 bases, with 19 bases lying between them. Germline V gene data show CDR1 as SEHNR and CDR2 as FQNEAQ (reference sequence). The CDR3 sequence: CASSQRRGMGAEAFF. CDR3 coding DNA: TGTGCCAGCAGCCAAAGGCGCGGGATGGGGGCTGAAGCTTTCTTT.

The chain couples TRBV10-1 to TRBJ2-7; a possible D gene is TRBD2 (5 bases). V was trimmed by 4 bases and J by 4 bases, leaving 8 bases between them. CDR3 size: 12 residues. CDR1 WNHNN and CDR2 SYGVQD come from the germline V gene (reference sequence). The CDR3 DNA is TGCGCCAGCAGTGGCCCGGGGTACGAGCAGTACTTC. This codes for CASSGPGYEQYF.

CDR3 nucleotide sequence: TGCGCCAGCAGCCAAGGGGGCACAGGGCCTAGTTATGGAACTGAAGCTTTCTTT. It yields the protein CASSQGGTGPSYGTEAFF. The chain couples TRBV4-1 to TRBJ1-1, with D possibly being TRBD1 (6 bases). Looked up from germline, CDR1 is MGHRA and CDR2 is YSYEKL. The V end was cut by 1 base, the J end by 5 bases, with 23 bases between. The CDR3 contains 18 residues.

On this clone: The same CDR3 can be traced to other DNA sequences in this sample. This chain uses TRBV5-1 with TRBJ2-3; D unresolved. Trimming left V 4 bases short and J 2 bases short, with 5 bases between. This CDR3 comprises 12 residues. Germline V CDR1 and CDR2: SGHRS, YFSETQ. The chain's CDR3 is CASSPPTDTQYF. In DNA, the CDR3 is TGCGCCAGCAGCCCTCCCACAGATACGCAGTATTTT.

This rearrangement joins TRBV27 to TRBJ2-3; 11 bases are a match to TRBD2. V was clipped by 2 bases and J by 5 bases; unmatched bases: 6. Germline V gives CDR1 MNHEY, CDR2 SMNVEV (reference sequence). The CDR3 is 16 amino acids. The CDR3 bases are TGTGCCAGCAGTTTACAGACTAGCGGGACGGGAGATACGCAGTATTTT. As protein: CASSLQTSGTGDTQYF.

The rearrangement links TRBV7-9 to TRBJ1-4; tentative D call: TRBD1 (5 bases). Germline V gene lookup returns CDR1 SEHNR and CDR2 FQNEAQ (reference sequence). Deletions cut 5 bases from V and 8 bases from J, with 15 bases between. The CDR3 loop spans 14 amino acids. This chain's CDR3 is CASSLGRAVEKLFF. CDR3 nucleotide sequence: TGTGCCAGCAGCCTGGGACGGGCTGTCGAAAAACTGTTTTTT. The complete variable domain, with remaining parts taken from reference TRBV7-9 and TRBJ1-4, reads DTGVSQNPRHKITKRGQNVTFRCDPISEHNRLYWYRQTLGQGPEFLTYFQNEAQLEKSRLLSDRFSAERPKGSFSTLEIQRTEQGDSAMYLCASSLGRAVEKLFFGSGTQLSVL.

The chain has TRBV7-9 and TRBJ1-4; D possibly corresponds to TRBD1 (5 bases). The germline V and J ends were trimmed by 5 bases and 5 bases, with 24 bases remaining between them. This CDR3 spans 18 amino acids. The germline gives CDR1 SEHNR, CDR2 FQNEAQ (reference sequence). For the CDR3, the DNA is TGTGCCAGCAGCCCCCGGGACCCAAAGTTTTCCCTGAATGAAAAACTGTTTTTT. It is translated as CASSPRDPKFSLNEKLFF.

The genes are TRBV28 and TRBJ2-3; D not resolved. The CDR3 runs 14 residues. Trimming took off 10 bases at V and 0 bases at J, with 14 bases between the two ends. Looked up from germline, CDR1 is MDHEN and CDR2 is SYDVKM. The CDR3 sequence: CATSRAHSTDTQYF. The CDR3 DNA reads as TGTGCCACCTCCCGGGCGCATAGCACAGATACGCAGTATTTT.

V and J are TRBV2 and TRBJ2-1, with D maybe TRBD1 (6 bases). CDR3 length: 13 residues. V was cut by 8 bases and J by 4 bases, with 12 bases left in between. CDR1 is SNHLY and CDR2 is FYNNEI in the germline V gene. The CDR3 region is CASGTTLYNEQFF. Here the CDR3 DNA reads TGTGCCAGCGGGACAACCTTATACAATGAGCAGTTCTTC.

V and J are TRBV12-5 and TRBJ2-2; D remains ambiguous. The V gene lost 1 base and the J gene lost 4 bases, with 7 bases spanning the gap. The germline V gene encodes CDR1 LGHNT and CDR2 FRNRAP. This CDR3 spans 14 amino acids. CDR3 amino acids: CASGLAPRTGELFF. The CDR3 DNA reads as TGTGCTAGTGGTTTGGCCCCTCGCACCGGGGAGCTGTTTTTT. Complete variable domain (other parts from reference TRBV12-5 and TRBJ2-2): DARVTQTPRHKVTEMGQEVTMRCQPILGHNTVFWYRQTMMQGLELLAYFRNRAPLDDSGMPKDRFSAEMPDATLATLKIQPSEPRDSAVYFCASGLAPRTGELFFGEGSRLTVL.